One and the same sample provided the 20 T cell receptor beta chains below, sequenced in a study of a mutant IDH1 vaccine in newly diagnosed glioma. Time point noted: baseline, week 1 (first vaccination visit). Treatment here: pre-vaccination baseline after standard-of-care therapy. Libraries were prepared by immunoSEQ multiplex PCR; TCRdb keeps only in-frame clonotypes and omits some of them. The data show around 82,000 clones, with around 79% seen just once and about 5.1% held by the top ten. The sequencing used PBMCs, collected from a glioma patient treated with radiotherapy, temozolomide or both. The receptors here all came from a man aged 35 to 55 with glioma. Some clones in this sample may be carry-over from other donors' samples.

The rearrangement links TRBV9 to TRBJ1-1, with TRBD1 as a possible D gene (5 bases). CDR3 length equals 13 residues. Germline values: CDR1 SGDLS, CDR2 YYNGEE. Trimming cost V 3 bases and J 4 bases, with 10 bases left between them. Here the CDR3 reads CASSARVGTEAFF. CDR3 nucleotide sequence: TGTGCCAGCAGCGCCAGGGTGGGCACTGAAGCTTTCTTT.

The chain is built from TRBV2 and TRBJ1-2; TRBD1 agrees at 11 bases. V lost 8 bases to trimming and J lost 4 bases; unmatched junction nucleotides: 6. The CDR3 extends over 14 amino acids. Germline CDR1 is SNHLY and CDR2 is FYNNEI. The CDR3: CASALGQGAYGYTF. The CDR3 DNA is TGTGCCAGCGCACTTGGACAGGGGGCCTATGGCTACACCTTC.

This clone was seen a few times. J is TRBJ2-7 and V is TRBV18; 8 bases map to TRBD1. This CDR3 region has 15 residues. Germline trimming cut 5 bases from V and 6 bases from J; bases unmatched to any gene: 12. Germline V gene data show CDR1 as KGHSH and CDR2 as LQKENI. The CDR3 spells CASSATGGSRSEQYF. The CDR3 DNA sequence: TGTGCCAGCTCAGCCACAGGGGGGTCTAGGAGCGAGCAGTACTTC.

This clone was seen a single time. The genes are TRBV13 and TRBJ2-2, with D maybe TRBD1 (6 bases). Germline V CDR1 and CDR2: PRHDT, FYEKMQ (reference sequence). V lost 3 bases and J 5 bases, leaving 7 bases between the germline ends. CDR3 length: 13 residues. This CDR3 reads CASSFTGTGELFF. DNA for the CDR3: TGTGCCAGCAGCTTCACAGGGACCGGGGAGCTGTTTTTT. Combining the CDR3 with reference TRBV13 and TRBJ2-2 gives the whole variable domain AAGVIQSPRHLIKEKRETATLKCYPIPRHDTVYWYQQGPGQDPQFLISFYEKMQSDKGSIPDRFSAQQFSDYHSELNMSSLELGDSALYFCASSFTGTGELFFGEGSRLTVL.

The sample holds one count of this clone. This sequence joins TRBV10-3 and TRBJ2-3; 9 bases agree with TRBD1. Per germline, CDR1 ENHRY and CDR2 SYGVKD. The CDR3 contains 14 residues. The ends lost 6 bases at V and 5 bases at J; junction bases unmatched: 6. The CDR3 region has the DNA TGTGCCATCAGCGGGACAGGGCAGGGAGATACGCAGTATTTT. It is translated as CAISGTGQGDTQYF.

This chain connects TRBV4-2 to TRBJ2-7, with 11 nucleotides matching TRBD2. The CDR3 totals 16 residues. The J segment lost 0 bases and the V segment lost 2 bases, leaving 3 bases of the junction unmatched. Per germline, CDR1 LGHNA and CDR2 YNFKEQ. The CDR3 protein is CASSQTSGGSSYEQYF. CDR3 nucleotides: TGTGCCAGCAGCCAAACTAGCGGGGGAAGCTCCTACGAGCAGTACTTC.

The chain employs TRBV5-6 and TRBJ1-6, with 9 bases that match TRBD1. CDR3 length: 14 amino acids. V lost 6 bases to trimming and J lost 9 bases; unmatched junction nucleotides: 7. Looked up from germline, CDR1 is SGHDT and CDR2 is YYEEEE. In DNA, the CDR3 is TGTGCCAGCACCGTCCGGGACAGGGTTTCACCCCTCCACTTT. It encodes CASTVRDRVSPLHF.

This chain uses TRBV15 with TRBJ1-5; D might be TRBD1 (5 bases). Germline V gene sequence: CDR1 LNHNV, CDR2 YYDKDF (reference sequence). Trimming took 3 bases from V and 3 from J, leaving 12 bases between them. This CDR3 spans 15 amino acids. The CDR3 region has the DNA TGTGCCACCAGCAGGGGCAGGGCTACCAATCAGCCCCAGCATTTT. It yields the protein CATSRGRATNQPQHF.

CDR3 region: CASSPGTDSSYNSPLHF. CDR3 coding DNA: TGTGCCAGCTCACCAGGGACCGACAGCTCCTATAATTCACCCCTCCACTTT. The chain links TRBV18 to TRBJ1-6; a weak D match, TRBD1 (5 bases). The CDR3 loop spans 17 amino acids. Germline V CDR1 and CDR2: KGHSH, LQKENI. Trimming shortened V by 2 bases and J by 0 bases, and 11 bases separated the two germline ends.

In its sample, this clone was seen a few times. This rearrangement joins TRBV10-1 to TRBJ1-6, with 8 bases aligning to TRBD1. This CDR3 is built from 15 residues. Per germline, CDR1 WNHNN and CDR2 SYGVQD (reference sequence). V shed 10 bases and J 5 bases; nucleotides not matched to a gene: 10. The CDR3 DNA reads TGCGCCAACCTATCGCGGACAGGGAATAATTCACCCCTCCACTTT. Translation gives CANLSRTGNNSPLHF.

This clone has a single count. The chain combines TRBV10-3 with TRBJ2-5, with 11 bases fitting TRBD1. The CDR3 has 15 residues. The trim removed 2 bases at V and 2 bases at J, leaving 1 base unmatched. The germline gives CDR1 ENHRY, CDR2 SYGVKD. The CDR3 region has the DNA TGTGCCATCAGTGAGCGGGACAGGGGGCAAGAGACCCAGTACTTC. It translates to CAISERDRGQETQYF.

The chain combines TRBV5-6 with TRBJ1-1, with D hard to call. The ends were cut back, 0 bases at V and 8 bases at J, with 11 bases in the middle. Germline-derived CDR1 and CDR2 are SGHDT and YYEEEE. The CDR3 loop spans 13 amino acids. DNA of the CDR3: TGTGCCAGCAGCTTGGGCCTGAATGAGGAAGCTTTCTTT. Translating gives CASSLGLNEEAFF.

The CDR3 here is CASSLRYYERGPYEQYF. The CDR3 region has the DNA TGTGCCAGCAGCTTGAGATACTACGAGCGGGGCCCCTACGAGCAGTACTTC. V gene TRBV7-2 combines with J gene TRBJ2-7, with 7 nucleotides matching TRBD2. The CDR3 spans 17 residues. The ends lost 3 bases at V and 2 bases at J; junction bases unmatched: 13. CDR1 and CDR2 from the germline V gene are SGHTA and FQGNSA.

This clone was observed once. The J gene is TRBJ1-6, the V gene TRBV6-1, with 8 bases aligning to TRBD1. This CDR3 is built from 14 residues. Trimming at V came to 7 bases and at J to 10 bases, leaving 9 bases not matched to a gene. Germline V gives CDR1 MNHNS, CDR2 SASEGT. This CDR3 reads CASNDRGSLSPLHF. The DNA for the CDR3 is TGTGCCAGCAACGACAGGGGAAGTTTGTCACCCCTCCACTTT.

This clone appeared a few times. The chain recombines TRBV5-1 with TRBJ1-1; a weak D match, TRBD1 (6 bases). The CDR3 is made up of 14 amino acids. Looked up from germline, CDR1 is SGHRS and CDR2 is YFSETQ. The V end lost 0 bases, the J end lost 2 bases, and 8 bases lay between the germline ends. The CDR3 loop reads CASSLEQGNTEAFF. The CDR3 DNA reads TGCGCCAGCAGCTTGGAACAGGGAAACACTGAAGCTTTCTTT.

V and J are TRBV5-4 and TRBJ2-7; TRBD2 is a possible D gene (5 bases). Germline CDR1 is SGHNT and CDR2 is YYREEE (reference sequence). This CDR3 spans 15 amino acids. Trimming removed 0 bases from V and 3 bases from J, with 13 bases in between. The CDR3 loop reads CASSLAGKGLYEQYF. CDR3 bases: TGTGCCAGCAGCTTGGCGGGGAAAGGTCTCTACGAGCAGTACTTC.

The CDR3 spells CSVEDLRSSGGSTDTQYF. The CDR3 DNA is TGCAGCGTTGAAGATCTTAGGTCTAGCGGGGGTAGCACAGATACGCAGTATTTT. V and J are TRBV29-1 and TRBJ2-3, with 10 bases lining up with TRBD2. The junction had 9 bases not matched to a gene; V was cut back by 0 bases and J by 0 bases. CDR1 SQVTM and CDR2 ANQGSEA come from the germline V gene. The CDR3 is made up of 18 amino acids.

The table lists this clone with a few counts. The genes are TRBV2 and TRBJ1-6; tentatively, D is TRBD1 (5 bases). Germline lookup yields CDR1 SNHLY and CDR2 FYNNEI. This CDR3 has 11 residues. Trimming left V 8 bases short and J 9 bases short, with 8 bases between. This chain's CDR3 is CASGAGSPLHF. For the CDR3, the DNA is TGTGCCAGCGGGGCAGGTTCACCCCTCCACTTT.

The CDR3 loop is CASSLGWSSNQPQHF. In nucleotides, the CDR3 is TGTGCCAGCAGCTTGGGATGGTCTAGCAATCAGCCCCAGCATTTT. The V and J genes are TRBV5-8 and TRBJ1-5; D is unclear. CDR1 and CDR2 from the germline V gene are SGHTS and YDEGEE. Trimming pared 0 bases from V and 0 bases from J, leaving 7 bases between. The CDR3 totals 15 residues.

The CDR3 DNA is TGTGCCAGTAGTGCCGGTTCGACAGGGGACACTGAAGCTTTCTTT. This gives the protein CASSAGSTGDTEAFF. V and J are TRBV19 and TRBJ1-1; 8 bases are a match to TRBD1. There are 15 residues in the CDR3. V was pared by 5 bases and J by 3 bases, with 8 bases of the junction left unmatched. Germline CDR1 LNHDA, CDR2 SQIVND (reference sequence). The entire variable domain, with the rest obtained from reference TRBV19 and TRBJ1-1, is as follows: DGGITQSPKYLFRKEGQNVTLSCEQNLNHDAMYWYRQDPGQGLRLIYYSQIVNDFQKGDIAEGYSVSREKKESFPLTVTSAQKNPTAFYLCASSAGSTGDTEAFFGQGTRLTVV.